The 2 T cell receptor beta chains presented below share a single source sample, sequenced in a study of response to subunit inactivated influenza vaccine. TCRdb redid the calling of the RT-PCR reads with MiXCR, one entry per CDR3 protein. Of about 240,000 distinct CDR3 sequences in the sample, 12% were seen once. Sequencing used non-naive T cells sorted from PBMCs, obtained around 15 days before vaccination. These receptors were obtained from a man over 45 who received an inactivated influenza vaccine.

Ten or more counts support this clonotype. The rearrangement joins TRBV24-1 to TRBJ2-3; D call uncertain. Germline V lookup: CDR1 KGHDR, CDR2 SFDVKD. This CDR3 region has 12 residues. V lost 1 base and J lost 4, with 2 bases in between. The chain's CDR3 is CATSDLSDTQYF. CDR3 bases: TGTGCCACCAGTGATTTATCAGATACGCAGTATTTT.

In this sample, this clonotype turned up many times. The chain carries TRBV28 and TRBJ1-5; D might be TRBD1 (5 bases). Trimming cost V 3 bases and J 8 bases, with 11 bases left between them. This CDR3 is built from 13 residues. The V gene's germline CDR1 is MDHEN and CDR2 SYDVKM. The CDR3 reads CASSFGGLEPQHF. In nucleotides, the CDR3 is TGTGCCAGCAGTTTTGGGGGTTTGGAGCCCCAGCATTTT. The entire variable domain, with the rest obtained from reference TRBV28 and TRBJ1-5, is as follows: DVKVTQSSRYLVKRTGEKVFLECVQDMDHENMFWYRQDPGLGLRLIYFSYDVKMKEKGDIPEGYSVSREKKERFSLILESASTNQTSMYLCASSFGGLEPQHFGDGTRLSIL.